Listed below are T cell receptor beta chains from one sample, sequenced in a study of blood T cell repertoires in COVID-19. The protocol was immunoSEQ multiplex PCR, while the TCRdb copy is restricted to in-frame clones and leaves out a portion. Of tens of thousands of clones listed, more than 70% are singletons. Material: peripheral blood. These TCRs come from a man aged 60 to 75 with active COVID-19. The CDR3 runs from the conserved cysteine through the conserved F or W. The D gene is left open where the match is weak. Rows may omit the clone size; those that give it use once, few, many or a size class.

v_gene: TRBV7-9
j_gene: TRBJ1-5
abundance: -
d_gene: TRBD1
CDR3nt: TGTGCCAGCAGCTTGGGGACAGGGGGACGACAGCCCCAGCATTTT
CDR3aa: CASSLGTGGRQPQHF

v_gene: TRBV4-3
j_gene: TRBJ2-1
abundance: -
d_gene: TRBD2
CDR3nt: TGCGCCAGCAGCCAAGGTACAGCGGGAGGGCCCCACAATGAGCAGTTCTTC
CDR3aa: CASSQGTAGGPHNEQFF

v_gene: TRBV28
j_gene: TRBJ1-6
abundance: -
d_gene: -
CDR3nt: TGTGCCAGCAGTTTACCAGGGGAAAGGAGTTCACCCCTCCACTTT
CDR3aa: CASSLPGERSSPLHF

v_gene: TRBV19
j_gene: TRBJ2-2
abundance: -
d_gene: -
CDR3nt: TGTGCCAGTAGTACCCTAGCAGGGGCGACCGGGGAGCTGTTTTTT
CDR3aa: CASSTLAGATGELFF

v_gene: TRBV27
j_gene: TRBJ2-2
abundance: -
d_gene: TRBD2
CDR3nt: TGTGCCAGCAGTATCTTAGCGGGAGGCACCGGGGAGCTGTTTTTT
CDR3aa: CASSILAGGTGELFF

v_gene: TRBV9
j_gene: TRBJ2-1
abundance: once
d_gene: -
CDR3nt: TGTGCCAGCAGCGTAGAAGCCGTTCCCTCCTACAATGAGCAGTTCTTC
CDR3aa: CASSVEAVPSYNEQFF

v_gene: TRBV6-5
j_gene: TRBJ2-7
abundance: -
d_gene: -
CDR3nt: TGTGCCAGCGGCCTGTCTGGGGCCCCTGACGAGCAGTACTTC
CDR3aa: CASGLSGAPDEQYF

v_gene: TRBV7-2
j_gene: TRBJ2-7
abundance: -
d_gene: TRBD2
CDR3nt: TGTGCCAGCAGCTTAGAAACTAGCGGGTTCGGCGAGCAGTACTTC
CDR3aa: CASSLETSGFGEQYF

v_gene: TRBV6-5
j_gene: TRBJ1-4
abundance: -
d_gene: -
CDR3nt: TGTGCCAGCAGGGGTGCCGGGGAAGATGAAAAACTGTTTTTT
CDR3aa: CASRGAGEDEKLFF

v_gene: TRBV15
j_gene: TRBJ1-2
abundance: -
d_gene: -
CDR3nt: TGTGCCACCAGCAGAGATTATTCGGGTTCTAACTATGGCTACACCTTC
CDR3aa: CATSRDYSGSNYGYTF

v_gene: TRBV27
j_gene: TRBJ2-5
abundance: -
d_gene: -
CDR3nt: TGTGCCAGCAAAGTTAGGCGCACCGGGTACCAAGAGACCCAGTACTTC
CDR3aa: CASKVRRTGYQETQYF

v_gene: TRBV29-1
j_gene: TRBJ2-5
abundance: -
d_gene: TRBD1
CDR3nt: TGCAGCGTGGAACCGGGACAGGGGGTGAAGACCCAGTACTTC
CDR3aa: CSVEPGQGVKTQYF

v_gene: TRBV3-1/TRBV3-2
j_gene: TRBJ2-1
abundance: -
d_gene: TRBD2
CDR3nt: TGTGCCAGCAGCCAAGAGACAGAGCGAGCGGGAGCAGAAAGAAATGAGCAGTTCTTC
CDR3aa: CASSQETERAGAERNEQFF

v_gene: TRBV28
j_gene: TRBJ1-4
abundance: few
d_gene: -
CDR3nt: TGTGCCAGCAGTCCGCCGGAGGGGCCTAATGAAAAACTGTTTTTT
CDR3aa: CASSPPEGPNEKLFF